Described below is a single T cell receptor beta chain sequence and its context. Method: immunoSEQ multiplex PCR; TCRdb's copy keeps in-frame clones and lacks some. The sample carries 150,000 to 200,000 clones, approximately 88% recorded once. Germline CDR1 is SGDLS and CDR2 is YYNGEE. Trimming cost V 1 base and J 0 bases, with 11 bases left between them. This CDR3 region has 15 residues. This entry comes from a study of blood T cell repertoires in COVID-19. Study context: The analysed material was cDNA or gDNA that came from T cells, B-cell-depleted T cells, or PBMCs.

Recovered status applied to Cohort 3 donors who had two consecutive negative PCRs. It also applied to those with clearance or with symptom resolution. The source material was PBMCs or T cells enriched from blood (not recorded which). The rearrangement uses TRBV9 and TRBJ2-7, with D possibly being TRBD1 (6 bases). This clonotype was obtained from a woman aged 55 to 70 who had recovered from COVID-19. Written as DNA, the CDR3 is TGTGCCAGCAGCGTATCGGGGACAATCTCCTACGAGCAGTACTTC. It codes for CASSVSGTISYEQYF.